The clone carrying this T cell receptor (beta chain) was recorded at least ten times. Patients were excluded because of uncontrolled infection, other autoimmune disease, pregnancy or lactation. PBMCs were obtained from about 10 ml fresh peripheral blood. Amplification targeted TCR beta CDR3 regions from RNA transcripts. During a first-round RT-PCR of the TCR CDR3, the HTBI primer set was used. TCRdb analysed the multiplex PCR reads with MiXCR anew, one entry per CDR3 protein. The table lists about 520,000 distinct CDR3 sequences, 20% of them singletons, with about 26% in the top ten. The sample comes from a study of T cells in Graves' hyperthyroidism and ophthalmopathy. Trimming left V 5 bases short and J 3 bases short, with 11 bases between. CDR3 length equals 13 residues.

The rearrangement uses TRBV12-3 or TRBV12-4 and TRBJ2-7; D is perhaps TRBD1 or TRBD2 (5 bases each). Source material: blood. This sequence was found in a man between 18 and 35 years old with Graves' hyperthyroidism. CDR3 DNA: TGTGCCAGCAGTCCCGGGACCTACTACGAGCAGTACTTC. Its protein product is CASSPGTYYEQYF.